One and the same sample provided the 17 T cell receptor beta chains below, sequenced in a study of cytomegalovirus exposure and HLA in healthy donors. Primers for the PCR totalled 60 Vbeta and 13 Jbeta. Profiled with immunoSEQ multiplex PCR; TCRdb holds only in-frame clones, not every one. Of roughly 150,000 clones in the sample, approximately 84% were seen once. Sequenced sample: PBMCs. These TCRs come from a man in his thirties or forties in good health and CMV-seronegative.

This chain joins TRBV7-7 and TRBJ2-5, with 12 bases that match TRBD2. Germline CDR1 reads SSHAT; CDR2 reads FNYEAQ (reference sequence). The ends lost 1 base at V and 5 bases at J; junction bases unmatched: 8. This CDR3 is built from 17 residues. The CDR3 loop reads CASSLGASGRVTETQYF. CDR3 nucleotide sequence: TGTGCCAGCAGCTTAGGGGCTAGCGGGAGGGTTACGGAGACCCAGTACTTC.

The gene calls are TRBV18 and TRBJ1-4, with D possibly matching TRBD1 (5 bases). The CDR3 loop spans 14 amino acids. Trimming removed 3 bases from V and 7 bases from J, with 12 bases in between. CDR1 and CDR2 from the germline V gene are KGHSH and LQKENI. The CDR3 is CASSPGGTREKLFF. The CDR3 DNA reads TGTGCCAGCTCACCCGGAGGGACGCGTGAAAAACTGTTTTTT.

This chain joins TRBV5-4 and TRBJ2-3, with TRBD2 matching 9 bases. CDR3 size: 16 residues. V lost 4 bases and J lost 4; bases outside the gene matches: 10. Germline V gives CDR1 SGHNT, CDR2 YYREEE (reference sequence). In nucleotides, the CDR3 is TGTGCCAGCAGCCCTCCAAGCGGGAGGTCCCCAGATACGCAGTATTTT. It specifies CASSPPSGRSPDTQYF.

This clone appeared a single time. This sequence joins TRBV7-2 and TRBJ1-2, with D maybe TRBD1 (6 bases). Germline lookup yields CDR1 SGHTA and CDR2 FQGNSA. The CDR3 runs to 13 residues. V gave up 5 bases and J gave up 1 base, with 8 bases separating them. CDR3 sequence (DNA): TGTGCCAGCAGCGGACAGATTAACTATGGCTACACCTTC. Protein sequence: CASSGQINYGYTF.

The rearrangement uses TRBV19 and TRBJ2-3; no reliable D call. The CDR3 is made up of 14 amino acids. V was trimmed by 1 base and J by 5 bases, leaving 10 bases between them. The germline CDR1 and CDR2 sequences are LNHDA and SQIVND (reference sequence). CDR3 sequence reads: CASSIVQPGDTQYF. In DNA, the CDR3 is TGTGCCAGTAGTATAGTTCAACCGGGAGATACGCAGTATTTT.

The chain couples TRBV28 to TRBJ2-1, with D tentatively TRBD1 (6 bases). The germline V gene has CDR1 MDHEN and CDR2 SYDVKM. The ends were cut back, 10 bases at V and 5 bases at J, with 27 bases in the middle. This CDR3 region has 17 residues. Here the CDR3 reads CATITGPPTLSNNEQFF. CDR3 coding DNA: TGTGCCACGATCACAGGGCCTCCAACTTTATCTAACAATGAGCAGTTCTTC.

The chain has TRBV6-1 and TRBJ1-5; D possibly corresponds to TRBD1 (5 bases). CDR1 is MNHNS and CDR2 is SASEGT in the germline V gene. The V end lost 7 bases, the J end lost 2 bases, and 12 bases lay between the germline ends. The CDR3 totals 14 residues. The CDR3 DNA is TGTGCCAGCAAGAAGACAGTTGGCAATCAGCCCCAGCATTTT. Residues: CASKKTVGNQPQHF.

The chain carries TRBV4-2 and TRBJ2-1, with 8 bases lining up with TRBD1. The CDR3 length is 16 residues. Germline-derived CDR1 and CDR2 are LGHNA and YNFKEQ. Trimming took 5 bases from V and 6 from J; bases not matched to a gene: 12. Here the CDR3 reads CASSSGYPGGLNEQFF. DNA for the CDR3: TGTGCCAGCAGCTCCGGCTATCCAGGGGGCCTCAATGAGCAGTTCTTC.

The chain uses TRBV7-9 and TRBJ2-5, with D possibly TRBD1 on 6 matching bases. With the DNA end fitting TRBJ2-7 better, the J assignment may be wrong. This CDR3 has 14 amino acids. Germline V gene lookup returns CDR1 SEHNR and CDR2 FQNEAQ (reference sequence). In nucleotides, the CDR3 is TGTGCCAGCAGCTCCTCAGGGGCACCCTACGAGCAGTACTTC. Amino acids: CASSSSGAPYEQYF.

This sequence joins TRBV5-1 and TRBJ2-3; TRBD1 agrees at 7 bases. CDR3 length: 14 amino acids. The junction had 6 bases not matched to a gene; V was cut back by 4 bases and J by 4 bases. Germline V lookup: CDR1 SGHRS, CDR2 YFSETQ. This CDR3 is CASSIYRGADTQYF. The CDR3, as DNA: TGCGCCAGCAGCATCTACAGGGGTGCAGATACGCAGTATTTT. The full variable domain, its missing parts supplied by reference TRBV5-1 and TRBJ2-3, is KAGVTQTPRYLIKTRGQQVTLSCSPISGHRSVSWYQQTPGQGLQFLFEYFSETQRNKGNFPGRFSGRQFSNSRSEMNVSTLELGDSALYLCASSIYRGADTQYFGPGTRLTVL.

About this clone itself: The same CDR3 arises from other DNA sequences in this sample as well. The chain combines TRBV5-1 with TRBJ2-1; 8 bases align to TRBD2. CDR3 length: 14 residues. The germline CDR1 and CDR2 sequences are SGHRS and YFSETQ. The V segment lost 5 bases and the J segment 0 bases; nucleotides outside the gene matches: 1. CDR3 loop: CASSLAGSYNEQFF. The CDR3 region has the DNA TGCGCCAGCAGTCTAGCGGGCTCCTACAATGAGCAGTTCTTC. Looking up the rest from reference TRBV5-1 and TRBJ2-1 gives the full variable domain: KAGVTQTPRYLIKTRGQQVTLSCSPISGHRSVSWYQQTPGQGLQFLFEYFSETQRNKGNFPGRFSGRQFSNSRSEMNVSTLELGDSALYLCASSLAGSYNEQFFGPGTRLTVL.

The chain carries TRBV29-1 and TRBJ2-3; TRBD2 aligns across 11 bases. The germline CDR1 and CDR2 sequences are SQVTM and ANQGSEA. Germline trimming cut 6 bases from V and 2 bases from J; bases unmatched to any gene: 4. CDR3 length equals 14 residues. The CDR3 reads CSVLGLAVTDTQYF. The CDR3 region has the DNA TGCAGCGTGCTGGGACTAGCGGTCACAGATACGCAGTATTTT.

V gene TRBV5-1 combines with J gene TRBJ2-1, with 12 positions matching TRBD2. CDR3 size: 20 residues. The germline V gene has CDR1 SGHRS and CDR2 YFSETQ. Trimming took 0 bases from V and 1 from J; bases not matched to a gene: 11. DNA for the CDR3: TGCGCCAGCAGCTTGGCCGTACTAGCGGGGGGCCGACGATCCTACAATGAGCAGTTCTTC. Translated: CASSLAVLAGGRRSYNEQFF.

V gene TRBV2 combines with J gene TRBJ1-5, with no clear D. From germline, CDR1 is SNHLY and CDR2 FYNNEI. This CDR3 has 13 amino acids. Trimming took 4 bases from V and 1 from J, leaving 5 bases between them. The CDR3 region is CASSGPSNQPQHF. In DNA form, the CDR3 reads TGTGCCAGCAGTGGGCCAAGCAATCAGCCCCAGCATTTT.

This rearrangement joins TRBV7-8 to TRBJ2-5; 8 bases fit TRBD2. The DNA end favors TRBJ2-7, so the J call may be wrong. The V gene's germline CDR1 is SGHVS and CDR2 FQNEAQ. This CDR3 contains 15 residues. This CDR3 is CASSLASGTTYEQYF. The CDR3 bases are TGTGCCAGCAGCTTAGCTAGCGGGACCACCTACGAGCAGTACTTC.

V is TRBV5-1 and J is TRBJ2-5, with 14 bases matching TRBD2. CDR1 and CDR2 (germline): SGHRS, YFSETQ. J lost 5 bases, V lost 2 bases, and 8 bases had no gene match. This CDR3 has 17 residues. CDR3 amino acids: CASSFRLAGGEEETQYF. DNA for the CDR3: TGCGCCAGCAGCTTTAGACTAGCGGGAGGGGAAGAGGAGACCCAGTACTTC.

This clone was observed a few times. This chain uses TRBV25-1 with TRBJ1-2; D is unresolved. This CDR3 has 12 residues. Germline lookup yields CDR1 MGHDK and CDR2 SYGVNS. Deletions cut 6 bases from V and 2 bases from J, with 7 bases between. CDR3 region: CASSTVNYGYTF. The CDR3 DNA sequence: TGTGCCAGCAGCACAGTGAACTATGGCTACACCTTC.